This T cell receptor beta chain was captured in a study of blood T cell repertoires in COVID-19. Overall study: The study drew acute and convalescent COVID-19 samples from the United States, Italy and Spain. Sources were T cells, B-cell-depleted T cells, or PBMCs; the material itself was cDNA or gDNA.

V dropped 0 bases and J dropped 10; count of bases not matched to a gene: 8. Germline CDR1 and CDR2: KGHSH and LQKENI. This CDR3 contains 16 residues. Source study methods: Reference gene primer amplification yielded estimated nucleated cell counts. Assay: immunoSEQ multiplex PCR; the TCRdb copy retains only in-frame clones and omits some. V and J calls and clone size are copied from that table; D and trimming were computed from the DNA. The sample includes 270,000 or so clones, under 90% of them seen just once. Sequencing was done on a sample of peripheral blood. The chain is built from TRBV18 and TRBJ2-1; 11 nucleotides match TRBD2. This TCR was recovered from a woman in her late teens or twenties with acute or convalescent COVID-19. CDR3: CASSPPRLAGGSEQFF. The CDR3 coding sequence is TGTGCCAGCTCACCACCACGGCTAGCGGGAGGATCCGAGCAGTTCTTC.